What follows are 29 T cell receptor beta chains derived from one specimen sequenced in a study of blood T cell repertoires in COVID-19. Here immunoSEQ multiplex PCR was the method, and the copy in TCRdb shows in-frame clones only, minus some. The sample has 280,000 or so clones; 85% to 90% are singletons. The sample comprised peripheral blood. The source of these receptors is a human donor in a cohort sampled during active COVID-19.

The chain recombines TRBV5-4 with TRBJ2-7; a weak D match, TRBD1 (5 bases). CDR3 length: 15 residues. CDR1 and CDR2 from the germline V gene are SGHNT and YYREEE (reference sequence). Trimming shortened V by 4 bases and J by 0 bases, and 14 bases separated the two germline ends. The CDR3 reads CASSPDGRGSYEQYF. Here the CDR3 DNA reads TGTGCCAGCAGCCCGGACGGAAGGGGCTCCTACGAGCAGTACTTC. The variable domain in full, with the rest retrieved from reference TRBV5-4 and TRBJ2-7, is ETGVTQSPTHLIKTRGQQVTLRCSSQSGHNTVSWYQQALGQGPQFIFQYYREEENGRGNFPPRFSGLQFPNYSSELNVNALELDDSALYLCASSPDGRGSYEQYFGPGTRLTVT.

The rearrangement links TRBV27 to TRBJ1-1, with D uncertain. CDR3 length: 14 residues. V lost 5 bases to trimming and J lost 1 base, with 11 bases between them. The germline CDR1 and CDR2 sequences are MNHEY and SMNVEV (reference sequence). CDR3 sequence reads: CASSPIVRNTEAFF. The CDR3 DNA reads TGTGCCAGCAGTCCTATAGTGAGGAACACTGAAGCTTTCTTT.

V is TRBV28 and J is TRBJ2-3, with D perhaps TRBD1 (6 bases). The V end lost 5 bases, the J end lost 4 bases, and 16 bases lay between the germline ends. The CDR3 covers 15 residues. Per the germline V gene, CDR1 is MDHEN and CDR2 is SYDVKM. This CDR3 reads CASSTFPQGPDTQYF. CDR3 DNA: TGTGCCAGCAGTACATTTCCACAGGGCCCAGATACGCAGTATTTT. The whole variable domain, remainder taken from reference TRBV28 and TRBJ2-3, is DVKVTQSSRYLVKRTGEKVFLECVQDMDHENMFWYRQDPGLGLRLIYFSYDVKMKEKGDIPEGYSVSREKKERFSLILESASTNQTSMYLCASSTFPQGPDTQYFGPGTRLTVL.

V and J are TRBV5-5 and TRBJ1-6, with a tentative D call TRBD1 (5 bases). Germline CDR1 SGHKS, CDR2 YYEKEE (reference sequence). Trimming removed 4 bases from V and 11 bases from J, with 16 bases in between. The CDR3 extends over 14 amino acids. The CDR3 loop is CASSLREGGPPLHF. The CDR3 nucleotides read TGTGCCAGCAGCCTCAGGGAAGGTGGGCCACCCCTCCACTTT.

V and J are TRBV5-1 and TRBJ1-2; TRBD1 aligns across 10 bases. Germline V gives CDR1 SGHRS, CDR2 YFSETQ. The junction had 7 bases not matched to a gene; V was cut back by 4 bases and J by 1 base. CDR3 length equals 16 residues. Here the CDR3 DNA reads TGCGCCAGCAGCCCCAGGACAGGGGGAGGTAACTATGGCTACACCTTC. It specifies CASSPRTGGGNYGYTF.

The CDR3 nucleotides read TGTGCCAGCTCCGGACTAGCGGGAGGTTACGAGCAGTACTTC. Its protein product is CASSGLAGGYEQYF. The chain is built from TRBV7-2 and TRBJ2-7; 14 bases are shared with TRBD2. V lost 8 bases and J lost 4; bases outside the gene matches: 4. This CDR3 is 14 amino acids long. Germline V gene lookup returns CDR1 SGHTA and CDR2 FQGNSA.

This clone has just a few counts. The CDR3 spells CASSLDTYEQYF. The CDR3 coding sequence is TGTGCCAGCAGCTTGGACACCTACGAGCAGTACTTC. The chain has TRBV7-2 and TRBJ2-7; D may be TRBD1 (5 bases). Germline V lookup: CDR1 SGHTA, CDR2 FQGNSA. This CDR3 contains 12 residues. V was trimmed by 3 bases and J by 2 bases, leaving 5 bases between them. Full variable domain (missing parts from reference TRBV7-2 and TRBJ2-7): GAGVSQSPSNKVTEKGKDVELRCDPISGHTALYWYRQSLGQGLEFLIYFQGNSAPDKSGLPSDRFSAERTGGSVSTLTIQRTQQEDSAVYLCASSLDTYEQYFGPGTRLTVT.

This rearrangement joins TRBV12-3 or TRBV12-4 to TRBJ1-5; a weak D match, TRBD1 (5 bases). V was pared by 5 bases and J by 11 bases, with 16 bases between. This CDR3 is 13 amino acids long. CDR3 amino acids: CASSVGASLAQHF. The CDR3 bases are TGTGCCAGCAGTGTTGGGGCCTCATTAGCCCAGCATTTT.

This sequence joins TRBV28 and TRBJ1-1; 9 bases align to TRBD1. V was clipped by 8 bases and J by 9 bases; unmatched bases: 10. CDR3 length: 13 amino acids. Germline lookup yields CDR1 MDHEN and CDR2 SYDVKM. The CDR3 DNA reads TGTGCCAGCTTACAGGGGGCGATGGGAAAAGCTTTCTTT. Translating it yields CASLQGAMGKAFF.

The V call is TRBV4-3, the J call TRBJ2-7; D may be TRBD2 (6 bases). This CDR3 is built from 15 residues. Trimming took off 0 bases at V and 3 bases at J, with 12 bases between the two ends. Per germline, CDR1 LGHNA and CDR2 YSLEER. The CDR3 nucleotides read TGCGCCAGCAGCCAAGATGGAGCGGGCGACTACGAGCAGTACTTC. Its translation: CASSQDGAGDYEQYF.

The J gene is TRBJ2-6, the V gene TRBV30; TRBD1 might be the D (5 bases). Germline V gene lookup returns CDR1 GTSNPN and CDR2 SVGIG (reference sequence). Trimming pared 2 bases from V and 0 bases from J, leaving 11 bases between. This CDR3 is 16 amino acids long. The CDR3 here is CAWSTGQTSGANVLTF. For the CDR3, the DNA is TGTGCCTGGAGTACCGGACAAACCTCTGGGGCCAACGTCCTGACTTTC.

CDR3 in amino acids: CASSPGGVNTEAFF. CDR3 coding DNA: TGTGCCAGCAGCCCAGGGGGTGTCAACACTGAAGCTTTCTTT. The J gene is TRBJ1-1, the V gene TRBV28, with 7 bases fitting TRBD1. The CDR3 spans 14 residues. With 6 bases clipped from V and 2 bases from J, the junction kept 6 bases outside the gene matches. Per the germline V gene, CDR1 is MDHEN and CDR2 is SYDVKM.

J is TRBJ2-7 and V is TRBV29-1, with TRBD2 identical over 8 bases. This CDR3 is built from 12 residues. After removal of 7 bases from V and 6 bases from J, the junction contained 8 bases not matched to a gene. In germline, CDR1 is SQVTM, CDR2 ANQGSEA. The CDR3 DNA reads as TGCAGCGCCGGGACTAGTCTGTTCGAGCAGTACTTC. As protein: CSAGTSLFEQYF.

This clone was observed a few times. The genes are TRBV5-1 and TRBJ1-2, with 7 positions matching TRBD1. CDR1 is SGHRS, CDR2 YFSETQ, per germline. CDR3 length: 15 residues. V lost 3 bases and J lost 4; bases outside the gene matches: 9. The CDR3 DNA reads TGCGCCAGCAGCTCCAAGACAGGGATGGGCTATGGCTACACCTTC. It specifies CASSSKTGMGYGYTF.

The chain joins TRBV20-1 to TRBJ2-5; TRBD1 is a possible D gene (6 bases). Germline CDR1 is DFQATT and CDR2 is SNEGSKA (reference sequence). Deletions cut 3 bases from V and 4 bases from J, with 15 bases between. CDR3 length: 14 residues. The CDR3 DNA is TGCAGTGCTAGTCACAGGGTCTCGGGAGAGACCCAGTACTTC. It translates to CSASHRVSGETQYF.

This chain links TRBV20-1 with TRBJ2-1, with TRBD1 identical over 8 bases. The trim removed 3 bases at V and 6 bases at J, leaving 10 bases unmatched. The CDR3 spans 15 residues. The germline gives CDR1 DFQATT, CDR2 SNEGSKA (reference sequence). The CDR3 DNA follows: TGCAGTGCTAGTTACGGGACAGGTGTCTCCAATGAGCAGTTCTTC. Translation gives CSASYGTGVSNEQFF.

This clone was observed a handful of times. This chain joins TRBV6-6 and TRBJ2-1; 11 bases line up with TRBD1. From germline, CDR1 is MNHNY and CDR2 SVGAGI (reference sequence). Trimming removed 5 bases from V and 0 bases from J; junction bases left unmatched: 9. This CDR3 is 18 amino acids long. In nucleotides, the CDR3 is TGTGCCAGCAGTCATGGGACAGGGGGATCAAGCTCCTACAATGAGCAGTTCTTC. This encodes CASSHGTGGSSSYNEQFF.

This rearrangement joins TRBV11-2 to TRBJ2-1; D is unclear. CDR3 length: 15 residues. V lost 1 base and J lost 7, with 14 bases in between. Germline V lookup: CDR1 SGHAT, CDR2 FQNNGV. The CDR3 sequence: CASSLAPLASNEQFF. The CDR3 region has the DNA TGTGCCAGCAGCTTAGCCCCCCTCGCGAGTAATGAGCAGTTCTTC. The full variable domain, its missing parts supplied by reference TRBV11-2 and TRBJ2-1, is EAGVAQSPRYKIIEKRQSVAFWCNPISGHATLYWYQQILGQGPKLLIQFQNNGVVDDSQLPKDRFSAERLKGVDSTLKIQPAKLEDSAVYLCASSLAPLASNEQFFGPGTRLTVL.

The chain joins TRBV7-6 to TRBJ2-2; D is uncertain. From germline, CDR1 is SGHVS and CDR2 FNYEAQ. CDR3 length: 16 residues. Trimming left V 5 bases short and J 4 bases short, with 17 bases between. CDR3 DNA sequence: TGTGCCAGCAGCCCGACGACTGATCCGAGCACCGGGGAGCTGTTTTTT. It translates to CASSPTTDPSTGELFF.

This clone was detected only once. This rearrangement joins TRBV5-1 to TRBJ2-2; the D gene is possibly TRBD2 (6 bases). The V gene lost 1 base and the J gene lost 2 bases, with 15 bases spanning the gap. The CDR3 runs to 17 residues. Looked up from germline, CDR1 is SGHRS and CDR2 is YFSETQ. The CDR3: CASSLSGLARNTGELFF. The CDR3 nucleotides are TGCGCCAGCAGCTTGTCAGGGCTAGCGAGAAACACCGGGGAGCTGTTTTTT.

This chain joins TRBV28 and TRBJ2-4; D remains ambiguous. With 6 bases removed from V and 8 bases from J, the gap between germline ends came to 23 bases. Germline loops: CDR1 MDHEN, CDR2 SYDVKM. The CDR3 sequence is 16 residues long. The CDR3 nucleotides are TGTGCCAGCAGCTCATCGGCGGTGACGACCGGTGACATTCAGTACTTC. This translates into CASSSSAVTTGDIQYF.

This chain connects TRBV6-5 to TRBJ2-7; D is possibly TRBD1 (6 bases). CDR1 and CDR2 from the germline V gene are MNHEY and SVGAGI. The CDR3 consists of 15 residues. The V end lost 6 bases, the J end lost 0 bases, and 15 bases lay between the germline ends. The CDR3 sequence: CASRVGTRFSYEQYF. CDR3 in DNA: TGTGCCAGCAGGGTAGGGACACGCTTCTCCTACGAGCAGTACTTC.

The chain is built from TRBV28 and TRBJ1-5, with 8 nucleotides matching TRBD1. CDR1 MDHEN and CDR2 SYDVKM come from the germline V gene. The ends lost 6 bases at V and 2 bases at J; junction bases unmatched: 0. This CDR3 is 13 amino acids long. This CDR3 is CASRTGGNQPQHF. In nucleotides, the CDR3 is TGTGCCAGCAGGACAGGGGGCAATCAGCCCCAGCATTTT.

V gene TRBV9 combines with J gene TRBJ2-3; D ambiguous. The CDR3 sequence is 16 residues long. The V gene's germline CDR1 is SGDLS and CDR2 YYNGEE. Deletions cut 0 bases from V and 1 base from J, with 12 bases between. This CDR3 reads CASSVGRGAGTDTQYF. The DNA of the CDR3 is TGTGCCAGCAGCGTAGGACGCGGAGCCGGCACAGATACGCAGTATTTT.

The V gene is TRBV2, the J gene TRBJ2-3, with a possible D match to TRBD2 (6 bases). Trimming shortened V by 11 bases and J by 0 bases, and 21 bases separated the two germline ends. Germline assignment: CDR1 SNHLY and CDR2 FYNNEI. This CDR3 contains 16 residues. The CDR3 DNA reads TGTGCCTGCACGAGGCTAGCGCCTTCTAGCACAGATACGCAGTATTTT. This gives the protein CACTRLAPSSTDTQYF. Full variable domain (rest looked up from reference TRBV2 and TRBJ2-3): EPEVTQTPSHQVTQMGQEVILRCVPISNHLYFYWYRQILGQKVEFLVSFYNNEISEKSEIFDDQFSVERPDGSNFTLKIRSTKLEDSAMYFCACTRLAPSSTDTQYFGPGTRLTVL.

The chain recombines TRBV4-1 with TRBJ1-2; D remains ambiguous. Trimming took off 1 base at V and 0 bases at J, with 9 bases between the two ends. The CDR3 is 15 residues long. Germline V gene data show CDR1 as MGHRA and CDR2 as YSYEKL. CDR3 amino acids: CASSQGEQTNYGYTF. The CDR3, as DNA: TGCGCCAGCAGCCAAGGGGAGCAAACTAACTATGGCTACACCTTC.

In DNA form, the CDR3 reads TGCGCCAGCAGCTTGGTCGGGTCGAATACTCGGGCCGGGGAGCTGTTTTTT. Residues: CASSLVGSNTRAGELFF. The rearrangement uses TRBV5-1 and TRBJ2-2; D is unclear. The CDR3 sequence is 17 residues long. The ends were cut back, 0 bases at V and 6 bases at J, with 18 bases in the middle. Germline CDR1 reads SGHRS; CDR2 reads YFSETQ. The full variable domain, in which reference TRBV5-1 and TRBJ2-2 provide the parts outside the CDR3, is KAGVTQTPRYLIKTRGQQVTLSCSPISGHRSVSWYQQTPGQGLQFLFEYFSETQRNKGNFPGRFSGRQFSNSRSEMNVSTLELGDSALYLCASSLVGSNTRAGELFFGEGSRLTVL.

Only one count was recorded for this clone. This chain joins TRBV20-1 and TRBJ1-1; D is undetermined. This CDR3 has 11 amino acids. With 3 bases removed from V and 9 bases from J, the gap between germline ends came to 11 bases. Germline assignment: CDR1 DFQATT and CDR2 SNEGSKA (reference sequence). In DNA, the CDR3 is TGCAGTGCTAGTCGGGATTGGCAAGCTTTCTTT. This codes for CSASRDWQAFF.

The gene calls are TRBV19 and TRBJ2-1, with TRBD2 matching 7 bases. CDR1 and CDR2 (germline): LNHDA, SQIVND (reference sequence). J lost 8 bases, V lost 7 bases, and 8 bases had no gene match. CDR3 length: 13 amino acids. The CDR3 spells CASTKRAGDEQFF. CDR3 coding DNA: TGTGCCAGTACCAAAAGGGCGGGAGATGAGCAGTTCTTC.